The subject of this entry is one TCR beta chain. The data were obtained in a study of T cell changes during pregnancy in multiple sclerosis. The CDR3 extends over 15 amino acids. The germline V gene encodes CDR1 SGHRS and CDR2 YFSETQ. The V gene end was trimmed by 0 bases and the J gene end by 1 base; junction bases not matched to a gene: 2. The method was immunoSEQ multiplex PCR; TCRdb's version includes in-frame clones alone and lacks a portion of them. This table holds about 98,000 clones, about 90% found once. The chain combines TRBV5-1 with TRBJ2-7; 9 bases agree with TRBD1. This sequence was found in a female donor in good health, enrolled as a control in a pregnancy study. Here the sequenced sample was peripheral blood, taken after pregnancy. In DNA, the CDR3 is TGCGCCAGCAGCTTGGACGGACAGGGGTCCTACGAGCAGTACTTC. This encodes CASSLDGQGSYEQYF.